This T cell receptor beta chain emerged from a study of CD8+CD57+ T cells in acquired aplastic anemia. Study as a whole: Sorted CD4+ and CD8+ cells gave a mean 3.2 ug DNA, range roughly 0.2 to 27.4 ug. Study results and limitations: Patients and controls were found to share twenty-nine CD8+ CDR3 sequences.

Genomic DNA acted as the template from which TCR beta VDJ combination and CDR3 sequence profiling were carried out. TCRdb analysed the reads with MiXCR anew, one entry per CDR3 protein. The sample includes hundreds of thousands of distinct CDR3 sequences, over 25% of them seen just once. As regards this clonotype: Its antigen is not known.

Sequenced patients had shown CD8+CD57+ cell expansion by flow cytometry. The cohort consisted entirely of patients having severe acquired aplastic anemia. Among the patients, none had received any therapy at the time of blood sampling. The CDR3 covers 14 residues. Trimming took 2 bases from V and 7 from J, leaving 14 bases between them. Sequenced: sorted CD4+, CD8+, or CD8+CD57+ T cells (not recorded which) from PBMCs. The receptor was derived from a human donor with aplastic anemia. The gene calls are TRBV12-3 or TRBV12-4 and TRBJ1-2, with TRBD1 as a possible D gene (5 bases). CDR3 amino acids: CASSLRHQGGGYTF. The CDR3, as DNA: TGTGCCAGCAGTTTACGGCATCAGGGAGGTGGCTACACCTTC.